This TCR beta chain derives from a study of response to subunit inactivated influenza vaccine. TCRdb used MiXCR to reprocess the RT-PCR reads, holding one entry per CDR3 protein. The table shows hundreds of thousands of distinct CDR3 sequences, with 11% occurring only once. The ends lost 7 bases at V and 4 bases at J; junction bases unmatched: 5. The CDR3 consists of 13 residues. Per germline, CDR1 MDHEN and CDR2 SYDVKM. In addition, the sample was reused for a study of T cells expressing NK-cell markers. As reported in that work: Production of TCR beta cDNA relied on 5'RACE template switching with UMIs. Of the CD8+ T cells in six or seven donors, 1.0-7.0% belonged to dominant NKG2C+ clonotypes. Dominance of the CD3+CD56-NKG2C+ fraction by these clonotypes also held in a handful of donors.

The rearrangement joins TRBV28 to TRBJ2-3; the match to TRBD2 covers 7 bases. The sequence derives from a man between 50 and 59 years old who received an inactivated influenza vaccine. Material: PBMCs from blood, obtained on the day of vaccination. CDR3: CASTGGSADTQYF. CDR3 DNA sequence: TGTGCCAGCACGGGCGGGAGTGCAGATACGCAGTATTTT. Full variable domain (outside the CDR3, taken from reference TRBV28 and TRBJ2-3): DVKVTQSSRYLVKRTGEKVFLECVQDMDHENMFWYRQDPGLGLRLIYFSYDVKMKEKGDIPEGYSVSREKKERFSLILESASTNQTSMYLCASTGGSADTQYFGPGTRLTVL.